This T cell receptor (beta chain) was found in a study of blood T cells in healthy people across ages. Study findings and constraints: A roughly linear fall in TCR beta diversity per million T cells was seen with increasing age. No one knew whether donors had CMV, which possibly confounded expanded clonotype changes.

This clonotype has only a few counts. Its specificity is not known. Between the trimmed V and J ends, which lost 7 bases and 4 bases, there was a span of 14 bases. This CDR3 is built from 13 residues. A J-beta primer mix and a sample-barcoded 5' primer were used in a second PCR of roughly 7 to 12 cycles. Each cDNA molecule was tagged by a template-switch adaptor with 12 random nucleotides. In TCRdb, the 5' RACE reads were re-called with MiXCR into one record per CDR3 protein. The sample lists 710,000 or so distinct CDR3 sequences; over 20% were seen once. V is TRBV12-3 or TRBV12-4 and J is TRBJ2-7; D may match TRBD1 or TRBD2 (5 bases each). The sequence came from a man aged 70 or older in good health. Sequencing was performed on blood. CDR3 in DNA: TGTGCCAGCAAGTTCGGGGCCACTTACGAGCAGTACTTC. It is translated as CASKFGATYEQYF.